This T cell receptor (beta chain) is from a study of identical twins. The study, taken as a whole, reports: Beta out-of-frame sequences displayed a weaker excess of sharing between twins. Conclusions were drawn cross-sectionally by statistical analysis, without following the same donors. Insertions ran lower in abundant cord blood beta clonotypes, though not in memory repertoires.

Points on this clonotype: Its antigen remains unidentified. At one of its ends the junction is not consistent with the germline gene, which may arise from a read error.

The germline V gene has CDR1 LNHDA and CDR2 SQIVND (reference sequence). The CDR3 contains 16 residues. A universal primer site was added by template switching, and unique molecular identifiers were carried by the cDNA. Each CDR3 protein gets one entry after TCRdb re-called the 5' RACE reads with MiXCR. The sample contains 200,000 to 300,000 distinct CDR3 sequences, roughly 10% of which appear only once. The J gene is TRBJ1-5, the V gene TRBV19; 9 bases are a match to TRBD1. The sequenced sample consisted of memory T cells sorted from blood. The clonotype originates from a man between 50 and 59 years old in good health. The CDR3 region is CDSSAPRDRANQPQHF. DNA for the CDR3: TGTGACAGTAGTGCCCCCCGGGACAGGGCTAATCAGCCCCAGCATTTT.